What follows are 7 T cell receptor beta chains derived from one specimen sequenced in a study of cytomegalovirus exposure and HLA in healthy donors. The PCR employed 60 Vbeta primers together with 13 Jbeta primers. Produced via immunoSEQ multiplex PCR; TCRdb's table is partial and in-frame only. The sample records under 150,000 clones, around 80% being singletons. The sequencing input was PBMCs. All receptors come from a male donor in good health and CMV-seropositive.

V usage is TRBV2 and J usage is TRBJ2-5, with a tentative D call TRBD1 (6 bases). The CDR3 has 14 amino acids. V was clipped by 1 base and J by 7 bases, with 13 bases between them. In germline, CDR1 is SNHLY, CDR2 FYNNEI. CDR3 in DNA: TGTGCCAGCAGTGAAGGTCTGGGGGCCGCGACCCAGTACTTC. The encoded protein is CASSEGLGAATQYF. Combining the CDR3 with reference TRBV2 and TRBJ2-5 gives the whole variable domain EPEVTQTPSHQVTQMGQEVILRCVPISNHLYFYWYRQILGQKVEFLVSFYNNEISEKSEIFDDQFSVERPDGSNFTLKIRSTKLEDSAMYFCASSEGLGAATQYFGPGTRLLVL.

This clone has a handful of counts. The chain recombines TRBV2 with TRBJ2-3; 7 nucleotides align to TRBD1. The germline V gene encodes CDR1 SNHLY and CDR2 FYNNEI. The V and J ends lost 3 bases and 2 bases, in that order; junction bases with no gene match: 5. The length of the CDR3 is 15 residues. Written as DNA, the CDR3 is TGTGCCAGCAGTGATTGGGGGACAGCCACAGATACGCAGTATTTT. This codes for CASSDWGTATDTQYF.

The chain couples TRBV9 to TRBJ2-4, with 9 bases aligning to TRBD1. The CDR3 is made up of 16 amino acids. The ends lost 4 bases at V and 3 bases at J; junction bases unmatched: 8. The germline V gene has CDR1 SGDLS and CDR2 YYNGEE. The CDR3 protein is CASSPRQGVGKNIQYF. DNA for the CDR3: TGTGCCAGCAGCCCCCGACAGGGGGTCGGCAAAAACATTCAGTACTTC.

This clone has more than one count but fewer than ten. The chain recombines TRBV6-1 with TRBJ2-2; TRBD1 might be the D (7 bases). Germline V gene sequence: CDR1 MNHNS, CDR2 SASEGT. The CDR3 length is 15 residues. V lost 1 base and J 6 bases, leaving 12 bases between the germline ends. The CDR3 nucleotides read TGTGCCAGCAGTGAAGACACAGGGGAGGCCGGGGAGCTGTTTTTT. The encoded protein is CASSEDTGEAGELFF.

The chain links TRBV7-9 to TRBJ2-2, with 10 bases fitting TRBD2. Germline CDR1 SEHNR, CDR2 FQNEAQ (reference sequence). The length of the CDR3 is 16 residues. With 5 bases clipped from V and 1 base from J, the junction kept 4 bases outside the gene matches. The CDR3 DNA is TGTGCCAGCAGCGGTCTAGCGGGGGAGAACACCGGGGAGCTGTTTTTT. This sequence encodes CASSGLAGENTGELFF.

This chain connects TRBV9 to TRBJ2-1; TRBD2 agrees at 9 bases. CDR3 length: 16 residues. The germline V gene has CDR1 SGDLS and CDR2 YYNGEE. V gave up 1 base and J gave up 4 bases; unmatched junction bases: 6. The DNA for the CDR3 is TGTGCCAGCAGCGTAAATCCTAGCGGGAATTACAATGAGCAGTTCTTC. This codes for CASSVNPSGNYNEQFF. The full variable domain, completed using reference TRBV9 and TRBJ2-1, is DSGVTQTPKHLITATGQRVTLRCSPRSGDLSVYWYQQSLDQGLQFLIQYYNGEERAKGNILERFSAQQFPDLHSELNLSSLELGDSALYFCASSVNPSGNYNEQFFGPGTRLTVL.

This rearrangement joins TRBV4-2 to TRBJ2-7; possible D gene TRBD1, 5 bases. V lost 3 bases and J lost 1, with 16 bases in between. This CDR3 contains 16 residues. The germline CDR1 and CDR2 sequences are LGHNA and YNFKEQ. This chain's CDR3 is CASSQEKDTASYEQYF. The CDR3 DNA sequence: TGTGCCAGCAGCCAGGAGAAGGACACAGCATCCTACGAGCAGTACTTC.